A single sample is the source of the 16 T cell receptor beta chains below, sequenced in a study of T cell clusters in autoimmune cytopenias. TRB was amplified from approximately 250 ng of peripheral blood genomic DNA per sample. TRB was amplified by touch-down multiplex PCR, primer pools A and B combined. TCRdb reanalyzed the multiplex PCR reads, giving one entry per CDR3 protein sequence and no DNA. There are 3,500 to 4,000 distinct CDR3 sequences in the sample, with approximately 15% held by the top ten. Sequenced input: peripheral blood. These receptors were obtained from a human donor with an autoimmune cytopenia or autoimmune hepatitis (not recorded which).

V and J are TRBV27 and TRBJ2-1; TCRdb gives TRBD2 as the D gene, but with no DNA this cannot be confirmed. The CDR3 has 16 residues. CDR1 and CDR2 from the germline V gene are MNHEY and SMNVEV (reference sequence). CDR3 sequence: CASSLTPSGAYNEQFF.

This chain connects TRBV27 to TRBJ2-2. CDR3 size: 14 residues. The germline V gene encodes CDR1 MNHEY and CDR2 SMNVEV (reference sequence). The CDR3 region is CASSLFSITGELFF.

The chain employs TRBV27 and TRBJ2-7. Per germline, CDR1 MNHEY and CDR2 SMNVEV (reference sequence). CDR3 length: 14 amino acids. The CDR3 spells CASSLVDETYEQYF.

The rearrangement links TRBV11-2 to TRBJ2-7. The CDR3 runs 14 residues. The germline V gene has CDR1 SGHAT and CDR2 FQNNGV. This CDR3 is CASSSIVASYEQYF.

The rearrangement links TRBV7-2 to TRBJ2-7; there is no DNA to check the TCRdb D call of TRBD1. This CDR3 spans 16 amino acids. The V gene's germline CDR1 is SGHTA and CDR2 FQGNSA. The CDR3: CASSAHRDPISYEQYF.

The V call is TRBV6-5, the J call TRBJ1-4. Germline CDR1 is MNHEY and CDR2 is SVGAGI. CDR3 length: 15 residues. The CDR3 protein is CASSSRLAANEKLFF.

In terms of frequency, this clonotype is medium-sized. V gene TRBV19 combines with J gene TRBJ2-6; with no DNA, the TCRdb D assignment of TRBD2 cannot be verified. There are 16 residues in the CDR3. Germline CDR1 LNHDA, CDR2 SQIVND (reference sequence). CDR3 amino acids: CASRSGSHSGANVLTF.

This clonotype is deemed medium-sized by its frequency. This chain uses TRBV5-5 with TRBJ2-7; lacking DNA, the TRBD1 call made by TCRdb goes unchecked. The CDR3 runs 15 residues. Germline assignment: CDR1 SGHKS and CDR2 YYEKEE (reference sequence). The CDR3 is CASSLVGQGFNEQYF.

The chain links TRBV6-5 to TRBJ2-3; TCRdb indicates TRBD1, and absent DNA this call remains unverified. Looked up from germline, CDR1 is MNHEY and CDR2 is SVGAGI. This CDR3 is 17 amino acids long. The CDR3: CASSDFSGTGDHLAQYF.

This clonotype registers medium-sized (0.01 to 0.1%) by frequency. This rearrangement joins TRBV29-1 to TRBJ2-6; TCRdb reports TRBD1, a call that lacks DNA to check it against. Germline CDR1 reads SQVTM; CDR2 reads ANQGSEA. This CDR3 is built from 16 residues. The CDR3: CSVEQGDFSGANVLTF.

The chain has TRBV27 and TRBJ2-7; no DNA is available, so the TRBD2 call from TCRdb remains unchecked. Per germline, CDR1 MNHEY and CDR2 SMNVEV (reference sequence). The CDR3 has 16 amino acids. The CDR3 is CASKEKTSGSLYEQYF.

This chain links TRBV7-9 with TRBJ2-4; TCRdb's D gene call, TRBD1, goes unchecked for lack of DNA. Germline CDR1 is SEHNR and CDR2 is FQNEAQ (reference sequence). This CDR3 contains 14 residues. This chain's CDR3 is CASSPGQDLNIQYF.

The chain has TRBV27 and TRBJ2-7; lacking DNA, the TRBD1 call made by TCRdb goes unchecked. CDR1 MNHEY and CDR2 SMNVEV come from the germline V gene (reference sequence). The CDR3 covers 15 residues. The CDR3: CASSPRDRCSYEQYF.

By frequency, this clonotype is medium-sized. CDR3: CASSSRGNEQYF. V gene TRBV6-5 combines with J gene TRBJ2-7; the TRBD1 assignment by TCRdb is unverifiable without DNA. CDR3 size: 12 residues. The V gene's germline CDR1 is MNHEY and CDR2 SVGAGI.

This clonotype is classed as medium-sized by frequency. The J gene is TRBJ1-5, the V gene TRBV29-1; lacking DNA, the TRBD1 call made by TCRdb goes unchecked. From germline, CDR1 is SQVTM and CDR2 ANQGSEA. The CDR3 has 14 residues. Here the CDR3 reads CSVSDRRGNQPQHF.

The rearrangement links TRBV5-4 to TRBJ2-7; TCRdb designates TRBD1, a call that cannot be tested without DNA. Per germline, CDR1 SGHNT and CDR2 YYREEE (reference sequence). The CDR3 sequence is 14 residues long. The CDR3: CASRTGTVSYEQYF.